These T cell receptor beta chains were read from a single sample in a study of T cell responses to AZD1222 COVID-19 vaccine. Here immunoSEQ multiplex PCR was the method, and the copy in TCRdb shows in-frame clones only, minus some. This table holds under 150,000 clones, about 91% found once. Sequenced material: peripheral blood, taken 28 days after the second AZD1222 dose. These receptors all come from an adult who received the AZD1222 COVID-19 vaccine. The conserved cysteine and the conserved F or W are not part of the CDR3 here. A D gene is named only where the DNA matches it firmly.

j_call: TRBJ1-2
d_call: -
v_call: TRBV29-1
cdr3_aa: SVEDSGVSYGYT

j_call: TRBJ2-7
d_call: -
v_call: TRBV5-4
cdr3_aa: ASSFRQGSAHEQY

j_call: TRBJ2-1
d_call: -
v_call: TRBV2
cdr3_aa: ASSEQGIFEQF

j_call: TRBJ2-7
d_call: -
v_call: TRBV6-5
cdr3_aa: ASSLLGTRGEQY

j_call: TRBJ1-2
d_call: -
v_call: TRBV5-8
cdr3_aa: ASSPQDGNYGYT

j_call: TRBJ1-6
d_call: -
v_call: TRBV18
cdr3_aa: ASSPKQANNSPLH

j_call: TRBJ2-7
d_call: TRBD2
v_call: TRBV5-1
cdr3_aa: ASSLALAGRSYEQY

j_call: TRBJ1-4
d_call: -
v_call: TRBV13
cdr3_aa: ASSLGYSTGATNEKLF

j_call: TRBJ1-5
d_call: -
v_call: TRBV3-1/TRBV3-2
cdr3_aa: ASSRGNNQPQH

j_call: TRBJ1-5
d_call: TRBD1
v_call: TRBV7-9
cdr3_aa: ASSLEDRAVQPQH

j_call: TRBJ1-1
d_call: -
v_call: TRBV7-8
cdr3_aa: ASSPRGGLNTEAF

j_call: TRBJ2-5
d_call: -
v_call: TRBV27
cdr3_aa: ASSSADRVQETQY

j_call: TRBJ2-4
d_call: -
v_call: TRBV10-2
cdr3_aa: ASSSGLAKNIQY

j_call: TRBJ2-1
d_call: TRBD2
v_call: TRBV6-6
cdr3_aa: ASSPLAGGSSSYNEQF

j_call: TRBJ2-2
d_call: TRBD2
v_call: TRBV7-3
cdr3_aa: ASSLSGGANTGELF

j_call: TRBJ1-4
d_call: -
v_call: TRBV4-3
cdr3_aa: ASSRGGNEKLF

j_call: TRBJ2-2
d_call: -
v_call: TRBV6-1
cdr3_aa: ASSEWDPRAGELF

j_call: TRBJ1-5
d_call: -
v_call: TRBV20-1
cdr3_aa: SASLGQGFGNQPQH

j_call: TRBJ2-2
d_call: TRBD1
v_call: TRBV4-2
cdr3_aa: ASSQGHGTGDTGELF

j_call: TRBJ1-6
d_call: -
v_call: TRBV6-5
cdr3_aa: ASSLTGQDSPLH

j_call: TRBJ1-3
d_call: -
v_call: TRBV3-1/TRBV3-2
cdr3_aa: ASSPGISGNTIY

j_call: TRBJ2-7
d_call: -
v_call: TRBV6-5
cdr3_aa: ASSHRANYEQY

j_call: TRBJ2-5
d_call: -
v_call: TRBV2
cdr3_aa: ASRSEVETQY

j_call: TRBJ1-2
d_call: -
v_call: TRBV4-2
cdr3_aa: ASSQPSEGSYGYT

j_call: TRBJ1-2
d_call: -
v_call: TRBV29-1
cdr3_aa: SVEDGQGVLDGYT

j_call: TRBJ2-4
d_call: -
v_call: TRBV2
cdr3_aa: ASSESDNIQY

j_call: TRBJ1-1
d_call: -
v_call: TRBV28
cdr3_aa: ASAPFWGGRNTEAF

j_call: TRBJ2-5
d_call: TRBD2
v_call: TRBV11-2
cdr3_aa: ASSLAGGGVQETQY

j_call: TRBJ1-1
d_call: -
v_call: TRBV19
cdr3_aa: ASSPILNTDEAF

j_call: TRBJ1-2
d_call: -
v_call: TRBV6-5
cdr3_aa: ASSYSTARGYT

j_call: TRBJ1-5
d_call: TRBD1
v_call: TRBV25-1
cdr3_aa: ASSSPGQGLGGQPQH

j_call: TRBJ2-1
d_call: TRBD2
v_call: TRBV11-2
cdr3_aa: ASSPLAGAYNEQF

j_call: TRBJ2-5
d_call: TRBD1
v_call: TRBV5-1
cdr3_aa: ASSGGQQEETQY

j_call: TRBJ2-7
d_call: -
v_call: TRBV5-1
cdr3_aa: ASSLDLLYEQY

j_call: TRBJ2-2
d_call: TRBD1
v_call: TRBV7-3
cdr3_aa: ASSLGLRGNGELF

j_call: TRBJ2-7
d_call: -
v_call: TRBV5-1
cdr3_aa: ASSRGPYEQY

j_call: TRBJ1-3
d_call: -
v_call: TRBV2
cdr3_aa: ASRARSGNTIY

j_call: TRBJ2-1
d_call: -
v_call: TRBV7-3
cdr3_aa: ASSSGRGNEQF

j_call: TRBJ1-5
d_call: -
v_call: TRBV19
cdr3_aa: ASSMGNSNQPQH

j_call: TRBJ1-2
d_call: -
v_call: TRBV6-5
cdr3_aa: ASSYMGARYGYT

j_call: TRBJ2-1
d_call: TRBD1
v_call: TRBV7-6
cdr3_aa: ASSPTGGSYNEQF

j_call: TRBJ2-1
d_call: TRBD2
v_call: TRBV6-5
cdr3_aa: ASRLSGGDNEQF

j_call: TRBJ1-1
d_call: -
v_call: TRBV28
cdr3_aa: ASSSAEPSGVFL

j_call: TRBJ1-2
d_call: TRBD1
v_call: TRBV4-2
cdr3_aa: ASSPQGGGLEGYT

j_call: TRBJ1-3
d_call: -
v_call: TRBV6-5
cdr3_aa: ASSYFEGNTIY

j_call: TRBJ2-5
d_call: -
v_call: TRBV3-1/TRBV3-2
cdr3_aa: ASSQDKGRRVEETQY

j_call: TRBJ1-1
d_call: -
v_call: TRBV7-3
cdr3_aa: ASSPSDLGTEAF

j_call: TRBJ1-4
d_call: -
v_call: TRBV3-1/TRBV3-2
cdr3_aa: ASSQERGEKLF

j_call: TRBJ1-2
d_call: -
v_call: TRBV7-9
cdr3_aa: ASGRDTDYGYT

j_call: TRBJ1-1
d_call: -
v_call: TRBV19
cdr3_aa: ASRMGGMGGTEAF

j_call: TRBJ2-5
d_call: -
v_call: TRBV5-6
cdr3_aa: ASSLRGSQETQY

j_call: TRBJ1-1
d_call: -
v_call: TRBV19
cdr3_aa: ASSSGTANTEAF

j_call: TRBJ2-5
d_call: TRBD1
v_call: TRBV11-3
cdr3_aa: ASSSRTGGAETQY

j_call: TRBJ1-5
d_call: -
v_call: TRBV19
cdr3_aa: ASSLQDSSNQPQH

j_call: TRBJ1-2
d_call: TRBD1
v_call: TRBV12-3/TRBV12-4
cdr3_aa: ASTPGTDYGYT